Listed below are T cell receptor beta chains from one sample, sequenced in a study of T-cell memory formation after mild COVID-19. One entry per CDR3 protein results from TCRdb running MiXCR on the 5' RACE reads. The sample lists 250,000 to 300,000 distinct CDR3 sequences, about a sixth occurring once. The material sequenced was PBMCs or a T cell subset sorted from them (not recorded which). These receptors were collected from a man aged 18 to 35 who had mild COVID-19 (a few samples of this study predate the infection). Cell type and time point are not known. CDR3s include the opening cysteine and the closing phenylalanine or tryptophan.

>TRBV7-9|TRBJ2-1|16
CASSLGVGQGFDEQFF
>TRBV6-2/TRBV6-3|TRBJ2-3|15
CASSYGTVSTDTQYF
>TRBV11-3|TRBJ2-3|14
CASSPTGGSDTQYF
>TRBV5-1|TRBJ2-5|15
CASSLTGGKEETQYF
>TRBV11-2|TRBJ2-2|15
CASSFGRSGTGELFF
>TRBV12-3/TRBV12-4|TRBJ1-6|14
CASSFAGLNSPLHF
>TRBV5-1|TRBJ1-1|15
CASSQQGLGGTEAFF
>TRBV11-2|TRBJ2-7|15
CASSSIRGRVYEQYF
>TRBV7-9|TRBJ1-2|13
CASSLVGDYGYTF
>TRBV7-9|TRBJ2-3|14
CASTGVADTDTQYF
>TRBV4-2|TRBJ2-1|16
CASSQAWAGSYNEQFF
>TRBV7-3|TRBJ2-1|17
CASSPRGSQVSYNEQFF
>TRBV7-9|TRBJ1-2|15
CASSLSQQDLRGYTF
>TRBV7-2|TRBJ2-2|14
CASSIGGSTGELFF
>TRBV11-2|TRBJ2-1|14
CASSITMGGNEQFF
>TRBV5-6|TRBJ2-1|11
CASSLVAEQFF
>TRBV4-3|TRBJ2-7|13
CASSPDITYEQYF
>TRBV7-2|TRBJ2-4|15
CASSLESISIGIQYF
>TRBV4-1|TRBJ2-1|17
CASSQEAWTSGYNEQFF
>TRBV6-6|TRBJ2-1|16
CASSPGGAGPYNEQFF
>TRBV4-3|TRBJ2-4|16
CASSPGTEVAKNIQYF
>TRBV12-3/TRBV12-4|TRBJ2-2|16
CASSPAGGGGTGELFF
>TRBV6-2/TRBV6-3|TRBJ2-3|12
CASSGYRDTQYF
>TRBV5-1|TRBJ2-5|13
CASSPLSAETQYF
>TRBV4-2|TRBJ2-1|18
CASSQPQLLAGEGNEQFF
>TRBV5-5|TRBJ1-1|15
CASSEGAPGGTEAFF
>TRBV4-1|TRBJ2-6|20
CASSRWVLSGGASGANVLTF
>TRBV5-1|TRBJ2-1|15
CASSLLGPGHNEQFF
>TRBV9|TRBJ2-1|15
CASSPSGSSYNEQFF